Listed here are 5 T cell receptor beta chains from one sample, sequenced in a study of blood T cell repertoires in COVID-19. Generated by immunoSEQ multiplex PCR, the TCRdb table keeps only in-frame clones and is missing some. The repertoire holds 100,000 to 130,000 clones, approximately 88% seen once, with under 2.5% in the top ten. Source material: peripheral blood. The receptors originated from a human donor in a cohort sampled during active COVID-19.

In nucleotides, the CDR3 is TGTGCCAGCTCACCGGGACAGCCCCACACAGATACGCAGTATTTT. Translated, it gives CASSPGQPHTDTQYF. This rearrangement joins TRBV18 to TRBJ2-3, with 7 bases aligning to TRBD1. V lost 3 bases, J lost 2 bases, and 5 bases stayed unmatched. This CDR3 spans 15 amino acids. In germline, CDR1 is KGHSH, CDR2 LQKENI.

This rearrangement joins TRBV6-2 or TRBV6-3 to TRBJ2-6; 12 bases align to TRBD2. Looked up from germline, CDR1 is MNHEY and CDR2 is SVGEGT. With 6 bases clipped from V and 0 bases from J, the junction kept 6 bases outside the gene matches. CDR3 size: 18 residues. The CDR3 DNA follows: TGTGCCAGCAGCCCCACTAGCGGGAGGAACTCTGGGGCCAACGTCCTGACTTTC. Translating it yields CASSPTSGRNSGANVLTF.

This sequence joins TRBV27 and TRBJ1-5; no clear D. Germline V lookup: CDR1 MNHEY, CDR2 SMNVEV (reference sequence). V gave up 6 bases and J gave up 2 bases, with 17 bases separating them. The CDR3 spans 16 residues. The DNA for the CDR3 is TGTGCCAGCAGCCCAAATAACTTTGGAGGCAATCAGCCCCAGCATTTT. This gives the protein CASSPNNFGGNQPQHF.

The chain combines TRBV5-4 with TRBJ1-6; D might be TRBD1 (6 bases). Germline V gives CDR1 SGHNT, CDR2 YYREEE (reference sequence). V gave up 4 bases and J gave up 8 bases, with 16 bases separating them. This CDR3 comprises 15 residues. This chain's CDR3 is CASSPRQGRDSPLHF. In DNA, the CDR3 is TGTGCCAGCAGCCCCCGGCAGGGGAGGGATTCACCCCTCCACTTT.

Of note for this clone: Distinct nucleotide sequences in the sample also encode this CDR3. The gene calls are TRBV19 and TRBJ2-2; 12 positions match TRBD2. The ends lost 6 bases at V and 1 base at J; junction bases unmatched: 3. This CDR3 contains 16 residues. Per the germline V gene, CDR1 is LNHDA and CDR2 is SQIVND (reference sequence). The CDR3 loop reads CASSRLAGENTGELFF. The CDR3 DNA sequence: TGTGCCAGTAGCCGACTAGCGGGGGAGAACACCGGGGAGCTGTTTTTT. Drawing the rest from reference TRBV19 and TRBJ2-2, the complete variable domain is DGGITQSPKYLFRKEGQNVTLSCEQNLNHDAMYWYRQDPGQGLRLIYYSQIVNDFQKGDIAEGYSVSREKKESFPLTVTSAQKNPTAFYLCASSRLAGENTGELFFGEGSRLTVL.